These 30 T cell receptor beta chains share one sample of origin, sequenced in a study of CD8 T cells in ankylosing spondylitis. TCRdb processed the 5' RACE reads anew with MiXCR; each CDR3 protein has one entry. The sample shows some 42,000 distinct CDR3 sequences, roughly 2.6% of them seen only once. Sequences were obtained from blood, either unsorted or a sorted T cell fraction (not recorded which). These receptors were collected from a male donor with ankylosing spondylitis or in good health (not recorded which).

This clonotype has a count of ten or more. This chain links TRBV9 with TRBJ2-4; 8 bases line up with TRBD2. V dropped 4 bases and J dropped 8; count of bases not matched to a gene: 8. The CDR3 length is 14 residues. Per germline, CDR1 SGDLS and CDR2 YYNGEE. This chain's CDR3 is CASSPGTGRDIQYF. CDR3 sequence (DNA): TGTGCCAGCAGCCCCGGGACCGGGAGGGACATTCAGTACTTC.

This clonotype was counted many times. The DNA for the CDR3 is TGTGCCAGCAGCGACACCGGGACAGGGGAGACCCAGTACTTC. The encoded protein is CASSDTGTGETQYF. J is TRBJ2-5 and V is TRBV9; 9 bases fit TRBD1. V dropped 3 bases and J dropped 5; count of bases not matched to a gene: 5. This CDR3 has 14 residues. CDR1 and CDR2 from the germline V gene are SGDLS and YYNGEE.

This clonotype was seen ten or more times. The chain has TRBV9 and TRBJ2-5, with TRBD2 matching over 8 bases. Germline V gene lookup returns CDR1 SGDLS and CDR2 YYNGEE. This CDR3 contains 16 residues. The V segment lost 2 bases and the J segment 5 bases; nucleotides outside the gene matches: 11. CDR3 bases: TGTGCCAGCAGCGTTTCTAGCGGGCTGGGGGGGGAGACCCAGTACTTC. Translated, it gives CASSVSSGLGGETQYF.

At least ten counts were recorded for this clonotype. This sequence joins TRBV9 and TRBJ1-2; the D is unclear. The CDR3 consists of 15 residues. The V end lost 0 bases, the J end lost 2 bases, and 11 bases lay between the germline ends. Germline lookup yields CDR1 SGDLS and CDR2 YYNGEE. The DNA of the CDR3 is TGTGCCAGCAGCGTAGCCCCTTCAGCGAACTATGGCTACACCTTC. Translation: CASSVAPSANYGYTF.

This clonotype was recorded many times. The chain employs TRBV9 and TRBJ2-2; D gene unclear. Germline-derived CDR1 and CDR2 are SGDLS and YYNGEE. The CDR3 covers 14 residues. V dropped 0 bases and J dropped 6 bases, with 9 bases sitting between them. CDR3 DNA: TGTGCCAGCAGCGTAGGGCCCGCGGCCGGGGAGCTGTTTTTT. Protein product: CASSVGPAAGELFF.

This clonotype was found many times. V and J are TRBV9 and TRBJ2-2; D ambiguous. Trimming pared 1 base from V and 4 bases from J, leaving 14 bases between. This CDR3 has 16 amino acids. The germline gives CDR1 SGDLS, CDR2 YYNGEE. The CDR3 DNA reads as TGTGCCAGCAGCGTAACCCATGGGCTAGGCACCGGGGAGCTGTTTTTT. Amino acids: CASSVTHGLGTGELFF.

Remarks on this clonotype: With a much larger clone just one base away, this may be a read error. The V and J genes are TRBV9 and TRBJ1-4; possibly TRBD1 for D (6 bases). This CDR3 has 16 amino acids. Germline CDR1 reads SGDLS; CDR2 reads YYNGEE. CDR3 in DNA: TGTGCCAGCAGCGTAGAACAGGGCACAACTAATGAAGAACTGTTTTTT. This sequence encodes CASSVEQGTTNEELFF.

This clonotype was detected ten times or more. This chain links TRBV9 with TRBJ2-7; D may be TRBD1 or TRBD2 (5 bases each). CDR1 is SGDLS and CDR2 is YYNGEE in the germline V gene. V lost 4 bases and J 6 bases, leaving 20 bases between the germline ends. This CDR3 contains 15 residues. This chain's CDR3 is CASSSAPGARSEQYF. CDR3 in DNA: TGTGCCAGCAGCTCAGCTCCCGGGGCCAGGAGCGAGCAGTACTTC. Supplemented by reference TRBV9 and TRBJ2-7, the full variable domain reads DSGVTQTPKHLITATGQRVTLRCSPRSGDLSVYWYQQSLDQGLQFLIQYYNGEERAKGNILERFSAQQFPDLHSELNLSSLELGDSALYFCASSSAPGARSEQYFGPGTRLTVT.

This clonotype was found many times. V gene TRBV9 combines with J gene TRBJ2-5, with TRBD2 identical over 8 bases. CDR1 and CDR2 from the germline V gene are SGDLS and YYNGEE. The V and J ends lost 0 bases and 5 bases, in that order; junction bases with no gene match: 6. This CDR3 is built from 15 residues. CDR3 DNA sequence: TGTGCCAGCAGCGTAGCCCCCGGGAGGGCCGAGACCCAGTACTTC. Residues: CASSVAPGRAETQYF.

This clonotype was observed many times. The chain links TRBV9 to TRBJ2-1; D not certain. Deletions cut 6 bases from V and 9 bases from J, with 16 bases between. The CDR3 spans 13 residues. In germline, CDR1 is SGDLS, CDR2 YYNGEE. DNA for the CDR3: TGTGCCAGCACCTACCTCAGAGACGGTGAGCAGTTCTTC. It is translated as CASTYLRDGEQFF.

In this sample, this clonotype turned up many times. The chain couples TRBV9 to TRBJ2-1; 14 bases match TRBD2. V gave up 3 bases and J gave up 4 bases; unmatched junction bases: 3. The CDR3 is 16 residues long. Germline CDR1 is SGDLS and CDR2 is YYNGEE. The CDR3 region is CASSEGLAGDYNEQFF. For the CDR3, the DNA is TGTGCCAGCAGCGAGGGACTAGCGGGAGATTACAATGAGCAGTTCTTC.

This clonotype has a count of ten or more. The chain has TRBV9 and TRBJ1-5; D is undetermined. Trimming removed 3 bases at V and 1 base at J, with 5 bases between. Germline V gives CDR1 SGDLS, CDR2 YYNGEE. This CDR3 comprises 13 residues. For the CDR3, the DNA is TGTGCCAGCAGCGACGGGAGCAATCAGCCCCAGCATTTT. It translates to CASSDGSNQPQHF.

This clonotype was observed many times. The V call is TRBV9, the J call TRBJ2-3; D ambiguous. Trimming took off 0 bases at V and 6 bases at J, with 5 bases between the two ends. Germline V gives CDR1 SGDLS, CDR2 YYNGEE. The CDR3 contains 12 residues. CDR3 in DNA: TGTGCCAGCAGCGTAGTAGGGGATACGCAGTATTTT. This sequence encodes CASSVVGDTQYF.

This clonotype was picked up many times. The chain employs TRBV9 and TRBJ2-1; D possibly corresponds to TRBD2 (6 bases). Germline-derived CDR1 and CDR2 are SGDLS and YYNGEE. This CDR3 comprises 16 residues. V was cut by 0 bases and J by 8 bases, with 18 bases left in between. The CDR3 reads CASSVVALSGRDEQFF. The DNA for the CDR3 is TGTGCCAGCAGCGTAGTGGCTCTTAGCGGTCGCGATGAGCAGTTCTTC.

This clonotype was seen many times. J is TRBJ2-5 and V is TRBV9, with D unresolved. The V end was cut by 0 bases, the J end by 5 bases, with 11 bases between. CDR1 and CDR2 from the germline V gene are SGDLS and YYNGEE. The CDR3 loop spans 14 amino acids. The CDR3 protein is CASSVGPVVETQYF. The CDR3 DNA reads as TGTGCCAGCAGCGTAGGACCGGTCGTGGAGACCCAGTACTTC.

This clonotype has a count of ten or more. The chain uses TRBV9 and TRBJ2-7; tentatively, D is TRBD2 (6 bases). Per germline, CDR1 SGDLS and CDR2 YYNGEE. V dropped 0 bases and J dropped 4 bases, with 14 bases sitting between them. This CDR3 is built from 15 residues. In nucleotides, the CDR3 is TGTGCCAGCAGCGTAGTGAGCGGGCCGGTTTACGAGCAGTACTTC. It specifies CASSVVSGPVYEQYF.

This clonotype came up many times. CDR3 coding DNA: TGTGCCAGCAGCGGACGACAGGGAGTGTGGAACACTGAAGCTTTCTTT. Its translation: CASSGRQGVWNTEAFF. The gene calls are TRBV9 and TRBJ1-1; 7 bases fit TRBD1. The CDR3 length is 16 residues. Looked up from germline, CDR1 is SGDLS and CDR2 is YYNGEE. Unmatched junction bases numbered 9, after V lost 3 bases and J lost 1 base.

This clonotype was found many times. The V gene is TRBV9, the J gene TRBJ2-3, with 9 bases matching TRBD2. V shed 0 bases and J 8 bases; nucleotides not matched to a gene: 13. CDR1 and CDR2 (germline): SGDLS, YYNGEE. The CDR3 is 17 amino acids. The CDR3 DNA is TGTGCCAGCAGCGTAGACGCGGCCGGTAGCGGGAGAGGTACGCAGTATTTT. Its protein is CASSVDAAGSGRGTQYF.

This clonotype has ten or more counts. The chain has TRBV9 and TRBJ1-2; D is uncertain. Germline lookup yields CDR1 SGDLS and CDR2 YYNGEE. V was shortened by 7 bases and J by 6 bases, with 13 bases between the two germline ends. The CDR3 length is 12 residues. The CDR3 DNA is TGTGCCAGCGGGAACCCGGGGAATGGCTACACCTTC. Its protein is CASGNPGNGYTF.

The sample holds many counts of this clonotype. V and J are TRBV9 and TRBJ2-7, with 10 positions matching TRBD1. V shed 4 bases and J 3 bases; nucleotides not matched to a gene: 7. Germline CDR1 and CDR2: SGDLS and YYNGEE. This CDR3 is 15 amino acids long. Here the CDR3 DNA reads TGTGCCAGCAGCCCCCAGACAGGGGGCCTCTACGAGCAGTACTTC. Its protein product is CASSPQTGGLYEQYF.

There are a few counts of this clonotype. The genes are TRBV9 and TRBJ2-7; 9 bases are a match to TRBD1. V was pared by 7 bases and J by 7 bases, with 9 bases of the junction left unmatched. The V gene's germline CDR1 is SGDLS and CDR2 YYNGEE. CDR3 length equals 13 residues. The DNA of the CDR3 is TGTGCCAGCGGCCGGGACAGGGTGGGGGAGCAGTACTTC. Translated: CASGRDRVGEQYF.

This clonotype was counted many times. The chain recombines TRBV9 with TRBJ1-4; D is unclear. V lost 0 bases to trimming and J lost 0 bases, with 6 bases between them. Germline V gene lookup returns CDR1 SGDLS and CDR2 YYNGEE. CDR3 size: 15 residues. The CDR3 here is CASSVGQATNEKLFF. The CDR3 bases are TGTGCCAGCAGCGTAGGCCAGGCAACTAATGAAAAACTGTTTTTT.

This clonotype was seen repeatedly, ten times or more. The CDR3 nucleotides read TGTGCCAGCAGCGTAGTGGACTCTAACATTCAGTACTTC. Amino acids: CASSVVDSNIQYF. J is TRBJ2-4 and V is TRBV9, with a tentative D call TRBD2 (5 bases). Per the germline V gene, CDR1 is SGDLS and CDR2 is YYNGEE. This CDR3 contains 13 residues. The germline V and J ends were trimmed by 0 bases and 7 bases, with 8 bases remaining between them. The full variable domain, its missing parts supplied by reference TRBV9 and TRBJ2-4, is DSGVTQTPKHLITATGQRVTLRCSPRSGDLSVYWYQQSLDQGLQFLIQYYNGEERAKGNILERFSAQQFPDLHSELNLSSLELGDSALYFCASSVVDSNIQYFGAGTRLSVL.

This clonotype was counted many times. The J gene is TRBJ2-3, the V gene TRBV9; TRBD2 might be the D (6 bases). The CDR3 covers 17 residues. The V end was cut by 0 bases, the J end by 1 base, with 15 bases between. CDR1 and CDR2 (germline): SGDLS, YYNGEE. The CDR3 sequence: CASSVARSGVRTDTQYF. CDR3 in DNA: TGTGCCAGCAGCGTAGCGAGATCGGGAGTGCGCACAGATACGCAGTATTTT.

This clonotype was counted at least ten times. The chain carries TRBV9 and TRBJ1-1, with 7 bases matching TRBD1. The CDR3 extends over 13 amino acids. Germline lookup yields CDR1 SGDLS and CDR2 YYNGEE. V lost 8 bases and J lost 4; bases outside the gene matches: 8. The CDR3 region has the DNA TGTGCCAGTGCACAGGGGTGGTTCACTGAAGCTTTCTTT. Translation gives CASAQGWFTEAFF.

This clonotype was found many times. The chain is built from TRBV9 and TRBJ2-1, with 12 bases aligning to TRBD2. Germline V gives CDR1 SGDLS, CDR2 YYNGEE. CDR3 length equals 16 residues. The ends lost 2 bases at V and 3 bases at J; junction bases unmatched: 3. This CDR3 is CASSVLTSGSYNEQFF. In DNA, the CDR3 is TGTGCCAGCAGCGTCTTGACTAGCGGGAGCTACAATGAGCAGTTCTTC.

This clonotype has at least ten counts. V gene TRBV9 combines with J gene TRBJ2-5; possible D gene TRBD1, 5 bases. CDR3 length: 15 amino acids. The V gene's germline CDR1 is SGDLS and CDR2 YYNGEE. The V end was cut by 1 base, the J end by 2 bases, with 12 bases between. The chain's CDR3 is CASSVSSRQQETQYF. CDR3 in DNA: TGTGCCAGCAGCGTATCCTCGCGACAGCAAGAGACCCAGTACTTC.

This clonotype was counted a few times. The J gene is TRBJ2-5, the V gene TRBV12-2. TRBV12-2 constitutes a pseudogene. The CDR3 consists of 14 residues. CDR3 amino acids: CASRLAGVKETQYF. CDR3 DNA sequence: TGTGCAAGTCGCTTAGCGGGAGTGAAAGAGACCCAGTACTTC.

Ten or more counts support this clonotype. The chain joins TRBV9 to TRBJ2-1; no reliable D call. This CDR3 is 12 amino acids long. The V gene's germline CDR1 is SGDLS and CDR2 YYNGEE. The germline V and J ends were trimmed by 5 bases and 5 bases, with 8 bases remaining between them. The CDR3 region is CASRDTNNEQFF. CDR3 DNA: TGTGCCAGCAGAGACACAAACAATGAGCAGTTCTTC.

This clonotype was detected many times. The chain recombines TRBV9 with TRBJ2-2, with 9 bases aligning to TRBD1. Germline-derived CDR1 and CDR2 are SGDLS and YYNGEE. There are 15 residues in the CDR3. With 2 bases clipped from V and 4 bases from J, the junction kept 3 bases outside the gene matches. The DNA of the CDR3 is TGTGCCAGCAGCGTTGGGACAGGGCCCACCGGGGAGCTGTTTTTT. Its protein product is CASSVGTGPTGELFF.